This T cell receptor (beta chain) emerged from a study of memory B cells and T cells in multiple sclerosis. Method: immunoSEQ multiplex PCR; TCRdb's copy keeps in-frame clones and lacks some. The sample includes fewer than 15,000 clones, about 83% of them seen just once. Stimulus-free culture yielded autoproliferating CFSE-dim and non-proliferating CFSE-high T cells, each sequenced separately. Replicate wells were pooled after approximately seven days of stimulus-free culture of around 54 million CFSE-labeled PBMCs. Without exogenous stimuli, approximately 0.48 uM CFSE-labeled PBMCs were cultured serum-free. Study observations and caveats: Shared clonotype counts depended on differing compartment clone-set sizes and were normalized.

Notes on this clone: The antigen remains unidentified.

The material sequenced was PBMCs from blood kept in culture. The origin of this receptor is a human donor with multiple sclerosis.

CDR3 sequence reads: CASRPPGQMNTEAFF. In DNA form, the CDR3 reads TGTGCCAGCAGACCCCCCGGACAGATGAACACTGAAGCTTTCTTT. The chain employs TRBV28 and TRBJ1-1; D possibly corresponds to TRBD1 (6 bases). V was trimmed by 6 bases and J by 0 bases, leaving 14 bases between them. Germline V gene data show CDR1 as MDHEN and CDR2 as SYDVKM. The CDR3 is 15 amino acids.